This TCR beta chain was observed in a study of T cells after yellow fever vaccination. Background on the study: Preparing low-cell-number fractions relied on SMART-Seq v4 Ultra Low Input.

Study findings and constraints: Clones that expanded after primary vaccination mostly reappeared after the booster (just under 98% CD4, approximately 87% CD8).

Germline CDR1 and CDR2: SGHRS and YFSETQ. Trimming cost V 4 bases and J 4 bases, with 20 bases left between them. This CDR3 is 16 amino acids long. Regarding this clonotype: Its cognate antigen is unknown.

For TCR, cDNA came from 5'RACE template switching, which added a universal primer site and UMIs. TCRdb called the 5' RACE reads again in MiXCR, with one record for every CDR3 protein. The sample has 450,000 to 600,000 distinct CDR3 sequences, approximately 16% seen once. The TCR sequence derives from a man aged 18 to 29 who received the YFV17D yellow fever vaccine. The V and J genes are TRBV5-1 and TRBJ1-2; the D gene is possibly TRBD1 (5 bases). The starting material was PBMCs, obtained around 5 days after the first yellow fever vaccination. CDR3 coding DNA: TGCGCCAGCAGCCCGAATCCGGGGACTGGGACCTATGGCTACACCTTC. Its translation is CASSPNPGTGTYGYTF.